Following are 7 T cell receptor beta chains from one sample sequenced in a study of regulatory T cells in long-lasting Graves disease. CDR3 regions were amplified by Arm-PCR using iRepertoire HTBI primers to build TCR beta libraries. From the multiplex PCR reads, TCRdb called clonotypes with MiXCR, one entry per CDR3 protein. The table shows roughly 500,000 distinct CDR3 sequences, with roughly 20% occurring only once. Specified time point: persistent/refractory GD, antithyroid drugs over 5 years with positive TRAb. Extracted PBMC RNA gave rise to the TCR library. Here the sequenced sample was peripheral blood mononuclear cells (PBMCs), taken when the disease was refractory, from a patient treated with antithyroid drugs. The receptors were gathered from a female donor with Graves disease.

This clonotype showed up just a few times. V gene TRBV6-1 combines with J gene TRBJ1-5; D might be TRBD1 (6 bases). Trimming removed 7 bases from V and 8 bases from J, with 24 bases in between. Germline V gene data show CDR1 as MNHNS and CDR2 as SASEGT. The CDR3 sequence is 16 residues long. The CDR3 protein is CASTFPIRGLREPQHF. In DNA, the CDR3 is TGTGCCAGCACCTTCCCCATTCGGGGGCTGAGAGAGCCCCAGCATTTT.

The chain couples TRBV5-1 to TRBJ1-2; D ambiguous. Germline V gene sequence: CDR1 SGHRS, CDR2 YFSETQ. The CDR3 spans 15 residues. With 0 bases removed from V and 7 bases from J, the gap between germline ends came to 16 bases. CDR3 bases: TGCGCCAGCAGCTTGGTTCCGACTACCGCGGGTGGCTACACCTTC. Its protein is CASSLVPTTAGGYTF.

This clonotype was observed many times. The V and J genes are TRBV28 and TRBJ2-3; 8 positions match TRBD1. CDR1 and CDR2 from the germline V gene are MDHEN and SYDVKM. The V segment lost 6 bases and the J segment 0 bases; nucleotides outside the gene matches: 5. The CDR3 length is 15 residues. In nucleotides, the CDR3 is TGTGCCAGCAGCTCAGGGGGCCTAAGCACAGATACGCAGTATTTT. Amino acids: CASSSGGLSTDTQYF.

This clonotype has just a few counts. The rearrangement joins TRBV7-8 to TRBJ1-5, with D hard to call. The V end was cut by 1 base, the J end by 0 bases, with 13 bases between. Germline V gene data show CDR1 as SGHVS and CDR2 as FQNEAQ. CDR3 length: 17 residues. CDR3: CASSLGILGYSNQPQHF. The CDR3, as DNA: TGTGCCAGCAGCTTAGGAATCCTGGGTTATAGCAATCAGCCCCAGCATTTT.

This clonotype was found many times. The chain couples TRBV28 to TRBJ2-2; 8 nucleotides line up with TRBD1. Germline CDR1 MDHEN, CDR2 SYDVKM. The CDR3 consists of 17 residues. After removal of 3 bases from V and 6 bases from J, the junction contained 12 bases not matched to a gene. CDR3 loop: CASSLSRGLDLAGELFF. The CDR3 coding sequence is TGTGCCAGCAGTTTGAGCAGGGGGCTCGATCTCGCCGGGGAGCTGTTTTTT.

This clonotype has a count of ten or more. V usage is TRBV28 and J usage is TRBJ1-5, with unresolved D. This CDR3 is 13 amino acids long. Germline V CDR1 and CDR2: MDHEN, SYDVKM. V lost 5 bases and J 0 bases, leaving 5 bases between the germline ends. The chain's CDR3 is CASSPNSNQPQHF. Written as DNA, the CDR3 is TGTGCCAGCAGTCCGAATAGCAATCAGCCCCAGCATTTT.

This clonotype was seen only a few times. The junction and the germline gene differ at one end; a read error may be behind it. The V gene is TRBV18, the J gene TRBJ1-1; maybe TRBD1 (5 bases). From germline, CDR1 is KGHSH and CDR2 LQKENI. The length of the CDR3 is 13 residues. The CDR3 protein is CASPPDRNTEAFF. Written as DNA, the CDR3 is TGTGCCAGCCCACCAGACAGGAACACTGAAGCTTTCTTT.